This entry features one T cell receptor beta chain sequence. The germline gives CDR1 LNHDA, CDR2 SQIVND (reference sequence). The germline V and J ends were trimmed by 3 bases and 0 bases, with 9 bases remaining between them. The length of the CDR3 is 15 residues. The sample comes from a study of cytomegalovirus exposure and HLA in healthy donors. PCR amplification relied on 60 Vbeta primers (plus 13 Jbeta primers). Authors' analysis steps: Unique TCR beta chains numbered roughly 84 million in a later analysis, with roughly 9.9 million shared. Generated by immunoSEQ multiplex PCR, the TCRdb table keeps only in-frame clones and is missing some. For V, J and clone size, that table is used; D and trimming come from the DNA. Here the sample spans roughly 200,000 clones, approximately 82% being singletons.

The chain links TRBV19 to TRBJ1-5; D is unclear. The sequence was obtained from a man younger than 35 in good health and CMV-seronegative. Sequencing was carried out using PBMCs. The CDR3 nucleotides read TGTGCCAGTAGTATTTCACAGTTTAGCAATCAGCCCCAGCATTTT. Its translation: CASSISQFSNQPQHF.